One T cell receptor beta chain is described in this entry. In its sample, this clonotype was seen a few times. The target of this receptor is not known. Base qualities are missing; no much larger clone stands one base away. This entry is derived from a study of blood T cells in healthy people across ages (dated by TCRdb to the mid-2010s). Broadly, across the study: In model experiments, template switching captured roughly one uniquely barcoded TCR beta cDNA molecule for every two T cells. The study measured age-related changes in TCR beta repertoire diversity using deep sequencing normalized with unique cDNA molecular identifiers. Donors were grouped into four age groups: young (average 16 years), middle-aged (less than 40), aged (around 56) and long-lived (less than 85). To avoid experimental bias, donors of different ages were spread randomly across the sequencing lanes. Using the same blood draw, the study looked at two additional independent replicas of 1 million unique cDNA reads for two donors, one aged 18 to 30 and the other aged 80 or older.

Overall results and qualifications from the work: There was a strong correlation between observed TCR beta diversity and the percentage of naive T cells measured by flow cytometry. Compared with the aged group, the long-lived group had more naive CD4+ T cells, fewer expanded clones and increased TCR diversity, a pattern suggesting age selection. As age increased, observed TCR beta diversity per million T cells dropped in a roughly linear way, and a significant reduction was already evident by age 40. Estimates of total diversity based on one million sequenced T cells were considered lower bounds and underestimates. The CMV infection status of donors was not known, potentially confounding age-related changes in expanded clonotypes. Because profiling used bulk unsorted PBMCs, naive and antigen-experienced compartments could not be compared conclusively.

Libraries were built with 5' RACE. TCRdb shows the sequencer as Illumina HiSeq 2500. A second 7 to 11 cycle PCR used a sample-barcoded 5' primer and a J-beta primer mix. A template-switch 5' adaptor carrying 12 random nucleotides introduced a unique molecular identifier onto each TCR beta cDNA molecule. Each sample yielded at least 3 million CDR3-containing paired-end reads. The Mint cDNA synthesis kit, primed by a TRBC-specific oligonucleotide, was used to synthesize first-strand cDNA from all RNA. All cDNA was treated with uracil-DNA glycosylase and then went through a first 18-cycle PCR with the universal primers M1SS and BC2_uni_R. Turning to the authors' computational methods: For normalization, 1 million high-quality reads were randomly selected from each sample, with every read carrying a distinct molecular identifier. Instead of being binned into consensus sequences, reads with shared molecular identifiers were discarded. MiTCR, run with a Q25 quality threshold and the strictest error-elimination algorithm, handled CDR3 identification, clonotype clustering and error correction. A nonparametric unseen species model with Euler transformation was used to estimate a lower bound on total TCR beta diversity. TCRdb took the public reads, trimmed them with fastp at Q25, ran MiXCR for clone calling and kept in-frame beta chains. Each CDR3 protein gets just one entry, which takes the most common genes and DNA from the rows behind it. V and J calls and clone size were set by TCRdb, not the authors. The sample has around 1.7 million distinct CDR3 sequences on record, 28% of them singletons. 7.7% of the sample is in the top ten clones.

Donors were 39 systemically healthy Caucasian individuals from Russia aged about 6 to 100 years. Each donor gave about 11 milliliters of peripheral blood, drawn into EDTA-treated Vacutainer tubes. Ficoll-Paque density-gradient centrifugation was used to isolate PBMCs, with at least 6 million per sample. Trizol reagent was used to extract total RNA from the PBMCs, yielding at least 5.5 micrograms per sample. For every donor, an aliquot of PBMCs went through flow cytometry to measure the percentages of naive CD45RAhigh/CD27high T cells. The receptor comes from a woman under 40 in good health. Sequencing was performed on blood.

The sequenced DNA: TGTGCCAGCTCACCAGGGATCAGGGACACTGAAGCTTTCTTT. It translates to CASSPGIRDTEAFF. Recombination joined TRBV18 with TRBJ1-1, with TRBD1 perhaps the D gene, on 5 matching bases. The CDR3 holds 14 amino acids from the cysteine to the phenylalanine. The only DNA kept is the CDR3, 42 bases in frame from the first base. According to the germline V gene, CDR1 reads KGHSH and CDR2 reads LQKENI. The V and J ends are trimmed by 2 bases and 3 bases, leaving 10 bases between them.